This T cell receptor beta chain was obtained from a study of PD-1 blockade in classical Hodgkin lymphoma. Points from the study as a whole: The authors have not defined what causes the repertoire differences, possibly disease activity or prior therapy.

Profiled with immunoSEQ multiplex PCR; TCRdb holds only in-frame clones, not every one. Of roughly 32,000 clones in the sample, 75% to 85% were seen once. Notes on this clone: Its target is unknown.

Every patient relapsed after autologous stem cell transplantation, and brentuximab vedotin exposure varied. V was trimmed by 2 bases and J by 2 bases, leaving 14 bases between them. Germline V gene sequence: CDR1 MNHNS, CDR2 SASEGT. This CDR3 is 16 amino acids long. This chain links TRBV6-1 with TRBJ2-3, with a weak D call TRBD1 (5 bases). The sequence was collected from a human donor with classical Hodgkin lymphoma. The source material was peripheral blood mononuclear cells (PBMCs), sampled at baseline. This chain's CDR3 is CASSERSQGNTDTQYF. CDR3 coding DNA: TGTGCCAGCAGTGAAAGGTCGCAGGGCAACACAGATACGCAGTATTTT.